Below, 11 T cell receptor beta chains from the same sample are listed, as sequenced in a study of PD-1 blockade in classical Hodgkin lymphoma (TCRdb year 2020). The label giving this sample's time point can be read as: cycle 4 day 1 (C4D1), after less than seven weeks of nivolumab. Every trial patient had relapsed following autologous stem cell transplantation, and prior brentuximab vedotin exposure was what differed among cohorts A, B and C. Libraries were prepared through the immunoSEQ multiplex PCR assay. Drawn from immuneACCESS, this table holds only the in-frame rearrangements with V and J called that TCRdb kept. Clones are partly lost; checked studies trace under half to an unresolved V gene and leave the rest unexplained. For this sample there are over 75,000 clones; just over 90% appear just once. Jointly, the top ten make up 2.5% to 3.5% of the sample. Specimen: peripheral blood mononuclear cells (PBMCs), collected before the fourth cycle of nivolumab. The receptors were gathered from a human donor with classical Hodgkin lymphoma.

Only a few counts were recorded for this clone. This chain uses TRBV13 with TRBJ1-1; a possible D gene is TRBD1 (5 bases). Trimming left V 1 base short and J 4 bases short, with 19 bases between. Germline values: CDR1 PRHDT, CDR2 FYEKMQ (reference sequence). CDR3 length: 17 residues. The CDR3 region is CASSLVSDSTWGTEAFF. The CDR3 nucleotides are TGTGCCAGCAGCTTAGTATCCGACAGTACCTGGGGCACTGAAGCTTTCTTT. Together with reference TRBV13 and TRBJ1-1, the CDR3 gives the full variable domain: AAGVIQSPRHLIKEKRETATLKCYPIPRHDTVYWYQQGPGQDPQFLISFYEKMQSDKGSIPDRFSAQQFSDYHSELNMSSLELGDSALYFCASSLVSDSTWGTEAFFGQGTRLTVV.

The V and J genes are TRBV30 and TRBJ1-1; no firm D call. The CDR3 has 14 residues. Germline CDR1 GTSNPN, CDR2 SVGIG (reference sequence). Trimming took 2 bases from V and 7 from J, leaving 17 bases between them. Here the CDR3 DNA reads TGTGCCTGGAGTTTTGACGTGCTAGCCTTTGAAGCTTTCTTT. Translated, it gives CAWSFDVLAFEAFF.

The chain uses TRBV1 and TRBJ1-5. TRBV1 is a pseudogene locus. The CDR3 totals 14 residues. CDR3: CTSSQERRCQPQHF. The CDR3 nucleotides read TGCACCAGCAGCCAAGAGCGGAGGTGTCAGCCCCAGCATTTT.

The rearrangement joins TRBV9 to TRBJ2-3; TRBD1 is a possible D gene (5 bases). The germline V gene has CDR1 SGDLS and CDR2 YYNGEE. Trimming pared 0 bases from V and 5 bases from J, leaving 16 bases between. The CDR3 is 16 residues long. For the CDR3, the DNA is TGTGCCAGCAGCGTAGAGGGTGGGGTAAGGGGAGATACGCAGTATTTT. As protein: CASSVEGGVRGDTQYF.

The chain has TRBV5-1 and TRBJ1-2; D is uncertain. Germline CDR1 and CDR2: SGHRS and YFSETQ. The CDR3 loop spans 14 amino acids. Trimming took off 4 bases at V and 2 bases at J, with 12 bases between the two ends. As DNA, the CDR3 is TGCGCCAGCAGCCCGATAGGTCGAAACTATGGCTACACCTTC. Translated: CASSPIGRNYGYTF.

The chain carries TRBV5-1 and TRBJ2-2; D not certain. CDR3 size: 11 residues. V dropped 1 base and J dropped 14 bases, with 9 bases sitting between them. CDR1 is SGHRS and CDR2 is YFSETQ in the germline V gene. The CDR3 reads CASSLWVGLFF. In nucleotides, the CDR3 is TGCGCCAGCAGCTTGTGGGTGGGCCTGTTTTTT.

The chain has TRBV6-5 and TRBJ2-5; TRBD2 aligns across 9 bases. The CDR3 has 15 amino acids. V trimming: 7 bases; J trimming: 5 bases; junction bases outside the gene matches: 11. CDR1 is MNHEY, CDR2 SVGAGI, per germline. The CDR3 protein is CASISLGLAPETQYF. In nucleotides, the CDR3 is TGTGCCAGCATTTCCTTGGGACTAGCACCCGAGACCCAGTACTTC.

The chain carries TRBV7-3 and TRBJ2-1, with D tentatively TRBD1 or TRBD2 (6 bases each). The germline CDR1 and CDR2 sequences are SGHTA and FQGTGA. This CDR3 comprises 12 residues. The V end lost 3 bases, the J end lost 10 bases, and 10 bases lay between the germline ends. The CDR3 protein is CASSFGGLEQFF. CDR3 DNA sequence: TGTGCCAGCAGCTTCGGGGGCCTCGAGCAGTTCTTC.

The gene calls are TRBV7-6 and TRBJ1-1, with 7 bases aligning to TRBD1. This CDR3 comprises 15 residues. V was pared by 4 bases and J by 0 bases, with 5 bases of the junction left unmatched. CDR1 and CDR2 from the germline V gene are SGHVS and FNYEAQ. CDR3 bases: TGTGCCAGCAGCTCTCAGGGGGTTCTGAACACTGAAGCTTTCTTT. This gives the protein CASSSQGVLNTEAFF.

The chain carries TRBV7-2 and TRBJ2-3; tentative D call: TRBD2 (5 bases). The CDR3 loop spans 12 amino acids. Germline V gives CDR1 SGHTA, CDR2 FQGNSA. Trimming left V 3 bases short and J 5 bases short, with 6 bases between. CDR3 amino acids: CASSFTRDTQYF. The CDR3 nucleotides are TGTGCCAGCAGCTTTACTAGAGATACGCAGTATTTT.

The rearrangement links TRBV4-2 to TRBJ1-5, with a weak D call TRBD1 (6 bases). Germline CDR1 and CDR2: LGHNA and YNFKEQ. V was shortened by 0 bases and J by 2 bases, with 14 bases between the two germline ends. The CDR3 contains 17 residues. The CDR3 DNA reads as TGTGCCAGCAGCCAAGATCTTTTGTGGACAGGCAATCAGCCCCAGCATTTT. Its protein is CASSQDLLWTGNQPQHF.